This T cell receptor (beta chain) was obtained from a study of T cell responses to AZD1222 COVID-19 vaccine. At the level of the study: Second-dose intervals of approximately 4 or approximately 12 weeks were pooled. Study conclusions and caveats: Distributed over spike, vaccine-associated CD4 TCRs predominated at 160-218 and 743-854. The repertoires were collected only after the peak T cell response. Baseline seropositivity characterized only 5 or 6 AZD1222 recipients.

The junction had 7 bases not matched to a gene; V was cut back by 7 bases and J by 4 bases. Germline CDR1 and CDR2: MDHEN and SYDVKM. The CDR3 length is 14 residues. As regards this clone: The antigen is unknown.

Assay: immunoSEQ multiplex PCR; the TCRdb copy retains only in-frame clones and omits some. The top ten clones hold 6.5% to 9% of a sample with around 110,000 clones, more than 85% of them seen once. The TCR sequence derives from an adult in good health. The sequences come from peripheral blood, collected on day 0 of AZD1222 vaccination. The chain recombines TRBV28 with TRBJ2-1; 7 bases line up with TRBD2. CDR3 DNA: TGTGCCAGCAACCGGGCTAGCGGTTACAATGAGCAGTTCTTC. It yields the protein CASNRASGYNEQFF.